One and the same sample provided the 15 T cell receptor beta chains below, sequenced in a study of cytomegalovirus exposure and HLA in healthy donors. Clones were sequenced by immunoSEQ multiplex PCR, and TCRdb holds only the in-frame ones, with some missing. The profile shows about 63,000 clones, 85% to 95% of them singletons. Sequencing was carried out using PBMCs. All receptors come from a woman in her late teens or twenties in good health and CMV-seropositive.

This chain links TRBV6-6 with TRBJ1-1, with D perhaps TRBD1 (5 bases). The CDR3 length is 14 residues. Per the germline V gene, CDR1 is MNHNY and CDR2 is SVGAGI (reference sequence). Deletions cut 0 bases from V and 4 bases from J, with 9 bases between. This CDR3 reads CASSYSGGSTEAFF. In nucleotides, the CDR3 is TGTGCCAGCAGTTACTCGGGGGGGAGCACTGAAGCTTTCTTT.

This clone was recorded a few times. V is TRBV19 and J is TRBJ1-5, with a weak D call TRBD1 (5 bases). The germline V gene encodes CDR1 LNHDA and CDR2 SQIVND (reference sequence). V lost 5 bases and J lost 6, with 32 bases in between. The CDR3 totals 20 residues. CDR3 residues: CASSPSHGRGELRSRQPQHF. In DNA, the CDR3 is TGTGCCAGTAGTCCCTCCCACGGACGGGGGGAACTAAGGAGTCGTCAGCCCCAGCATTTT.

The rearrangement links TRBV19 to TRBJ2-7, with 7 nucleotides matching TRBD1. The CDR3 is made up of 13 amino acids. CDR1 LNHDA and CDR2 SQIVND come from the germline V gene (reference sequence). The ends lost 4 bases at V and 5 bases at J; junction bases unmatched: 5. Here the CDR3 reads CASSTIRGNEQYF. The CDR3 DNA reads as TGTGCCAGTAGTACGATCAGGGGGAACGAGCAGTACTTC.

V usage is TRBV2 and J usage is TRBJ1-1; D possibly corresponds to TRBD1 (6 bases). The CDR3 loop spans 14 amino acids. V was shortened by 7 bases and J by 0 bases, with 12 bases between the two germline ends. CDR1 is SNHLY and CDR2 is FYNNEI in the germline V gene. Written as DNA, the CDR3 is TGTGCCAGCATACAGGGTAGGGTGAACACTGAAGCTTTCTTT. Translation gives CASIQGRVNTEAFF.

V and J are TRBV6-6 and TRBJ2-7; D is uncertain. The CDR3 has 13 amino acids. V dropped 5 bases and J dropped 0 bases, with 8 bases sitting between them. Germline CDR1 and CDR2: MNHNY and SVGAGI (reference sequence). CDR3 sequence (DNA): TGTGCCAGCAGTGCTAAAAGCTCCTACGAGCAGTACTTC. Encoded protein: CASSAKSSYEQYF.

The CDR3 bases are TGTGCCAGCAGACCTCGCGGACAGCACACCGGGGAGCTGTTTTTT. This translates into CASRPRGQHTGELFF. This chain uses TRBV7-2 with TRBJ2-2; D may be TRBD1 (6 bases). The V gene's germline CDR1 is SGHTA and CDR2 FQGNSA. V lost 6 bases, J lost 3 bases, and 14 bases lay in between. The CDR3 is 15 amino acids.

This clone has just one count. V is TRBV28 and J is TRBJ1-6, with 9 bases fitting TRBD1. The CDR3 is 15 amino acids. V lost 8 bases, J lost 1 base, and 3 bases stayed unmatched. Germline V CDR1 and CDR2: MDHEN, SYDVKM. CDR3: CASLQGASYNSPLHF. Here the CDR3 DNA reads TGTGCCAGCCTACAGGGGGCATCCTATAATTCACCCCTCCACTTT.

J is TRBJ2-4 and V is TRBV7-2; D possibly corresponds to TRBD2 (5 bases). The germline V and J ends were trimmed by 6 bases and 8 bases, with 11 bases remaining between them. CDR3 length: 12 residues. CDR1 and CDR2 (germline): SGHTA, FQGNSA. The CDR3 nucleotides are TGTGCCAGCAGGGACTTTGGGGACATTCAGTACTTC. Its protein product is CASRDFGDIQYF.

The chain carries TRBV5-8 and TRBJ2-5; 10 bases are a match to TRBD1. Trimming at V came to 1 base and at J to 5 bases, leaving 5 bases not matched to a gene. Germline V gene lookup returns CDR1 SGHTS and CDR2 YDEGEE. The CDR3 extends over 15 amino acids. The CDR3 DNA reads as TGTGCCAGCAGCTTGATGGGACAGGGGACGGAGACCCAGTACTTC. It specifies CASSLMGQGTETQYF.

This clone was counted once. The CDR3 coding sequence is TGTGCCAGCAGCTTAGCGTTGGGACAGGGACGCTACGAGCAGTACTTC. Its protein is CASSLALGQGRYEQYF. This chain connects TRBV7-2 to TRBJ2-7; 9 nucleotides agree with TRBD1. The V gene's germline CDR1 is SGHTA and CDR2 FQGNSA. This CDR3 has 16 amino acids. Trimming at V came to 0 bases and at J to 3 bases, leaving 6 bases not matched to a gene. Full variable domain (rest looked up from reference TRBV7-2 and TRBJ2-7): GAGVSQSPSNKVTEKGKDVELRCDPISGHTALYWYRQSLGQGLEFLIYFQGNSAPDKSGLPSDRFSAERTGGSVSTLTIQRTQQEDSAVYLCASSLALGQGRYEQYFGPGTRLTVT.

The rearrangement links TRBV7-9 to TRBJ2-5, with D uncertain. In germline, CDR1 is SEHNR, CDR2 FQNEAQ (reference sequence). Trimming stripped 4 bases from V and 2 bases from J, with 14 bases between. The CDR3 runs 15 residues. The CDR3 region has the DNA TGTGCCAGCAGCTCCACCGCAATACAACAAGAGACCCAGTACTTC. This codes for CASSSTAIQQETQYF.

The chain joins TRBV27 to TRBJ1-5, with 11 bases lining up with TRBD1. Trimming took 5 bases from V and 4 from J; bases not matched to a gene: 4. CDR1 and CDR2 (germline): MNHEY, SMNVEV (reference sequence). The CDR3 runs to 15 residues. The CDR3 is CASSDRDRGNQPQHF. DNA of the CDR3: TGTGCCAGCAGTGACCGGGACAGGGGGAATCAGCCCCAGCATTTT.

The rearrangement uses TRBV11-2 and TRBJ1-2; 12 bases fit TRBD1. This CDR3 has 15 amino acids. Germline CDR1 and CDR2: SGHAT and FQNNGV. Trimming cost V 6 bases and J 6 bases; bases outside gene matches: 8. This CDR3 is CASRVPGQGANGYTF. The CDR3 DNA reads as TGTGCCAGCAGGGTACCGGGACAGGGGGCAAATGGCTACACCTTC. The entire variable domain, with the rest obtained from reference TRBV11-2 and TRBJ1-2, is as follows: EAGVAQSPRYKIIEKRQSVAFWCNPISGHATLYWYQQILGQGPKLLIQFQNNGVVDDSQLPKDRFSAERLKGVDSTLKIQPAKLEDSAVYLCASRVPGQGANGYTFGSGTRLTVV.

The V call is TRBV5-1, the J call TRBJ2-2, with 9 bases fitting TRBD1. Trimming at V came to 4 bases and at J to 14 bases, leaving 6 bases not matched to a gene. Germline CDR1 reads SGHRS; CDR2 reads YFSETQ. The CDR3 contains 12 residues. In DNA, the CDR3 is TGCGCCAGCAGCCGGAGGGGACAGGGCCTGTTTTTT. It yields the protein CASSRRGQGLFF. Full variable domain (missing parts from reference TRBV5-1 and TRBJ2-2): KAGVTQTPRYLIKTRGQQVTLSCSPISGHRSVSWYQQTPGQGLQFLFEYFSETQRNKGNFPGRFSGRQFSNSRSEMNVSTLELGDSALYLCASSRRGQGLFFGEGSRLTVL.

This clone appeared a single time. V gene TRBV7-2 combines with J gene TRBJ1-6; D unresolved. Trimming stripped 5 bases from V and 0 bases from J, with 17 bases between. This CDR3 has 18 amino acids. Germline V gives CDR1 SGHTA, CDR2 FQGNSA. CDR3 sequence reads: CASSAYDRGRSYNSPLHF. Here the CDR3 DNA reads TGTGCCAGCAGCGCCTACGACCGAGGCCGCTCCTATAATTCACCCCTCCACTTT.